Below, 19 T cell receptor beta chains from the same sample are listed, as sequenced in a study of blood T cell repertoires in COVID-19. Only in-frame clones appear in the TCRdb table, and some are missing; sequencing was by immunoSEQ multiplex PCR. The sample yields 250,000 to 400,000 clones, less than 85% seen once. Sequenced input: PBMCs or T cells enriched from blood (not recorded which). Source of these receptors: a woman in her thirties who had been exposed to COVID-19.

The sample holds a few counts of this clone. The CDR3 sequence: CASSPGREPTYEQYF. CDR3 sequence (DNA): TGTGCCAGCAGCCCCGGTAGAGAACCCACCTACGAGCAGTACTTC. This chain uses TRBV5-4 with TRBJ2-7; D not certain. The CDR3 runs to 15 residues. V lost 4 bases and J lost 2, with 16 bases in between. Looked up from germline, CDR1 is SGHNT and CDR2 is YYREEE (reference sequence).

The gene calls are TRBV28 and TRBJ1-1, with TRBD1 matching 7 bases. The CDR3 is 12 residues long. Per the germline V gene, CDR1 is MDHEN and CDR2 is SYDVKM. Trimming took 6 bases from V and 6 from J; bases not matched to a gene: 4. CDR3 DNA sequence: TGTGCCAGCAGAACGGGACAGCCTGAAGCTTTCTTT. Its protein is CASRTGQPEAFF.

This chain joins TRBV11-2 and TRBJ1-1; D gene unclear. CDR1 and CDR2 (germline): SGHAT, FQNNGV. CDR3 length equals 14 residues. The V and J ends lost 0 bases and 6 bases respectively, with 11 bases between them. The CDR3 loop is CASSLERGSPEAFF. The CDR3 bases are TGTGCCAGCAGCTTAGAAAGAGGCAGTCCTGAAGCTTTCTTT.

The chain couples TRBV24-1 to TRBJ2-3; maybe TRBD1 (6 bases). The CDR3 contains 13 residues. The germline V gene encodes CDR1 KGHDR and CDR2 SFDVKD. Trimming stripped 9 bases from V and 6 bases from J, with 15 bases between. The CDR3 DNA sequence: TGTGCCACCGGGACACCTTTTTCGGATACGCAGTATTTT. It specifies CATGTPFSDTQYF.

The chain couples TRBV6-5 to TRBJ1-1, with 7 bases identical to TRBD1. Germline CDR1 and CDR2: MNHEY and SVGAGI. There are 15 residues in the CDR3. V gave up 2 bases and J gave up 0 bases; unmatched junction bases: 3. The CDR3 protein is CASSYQGVLNTEAFF. For the CDR3, the DNA is TGTGCCAGCAGTTACCAGGGGGTATTGAACACTGAAGCTTTCTTT.

This chain links TRBV5-4 with TRBJ2-3; weak D call: TRBD2 (6 bases). The CDR3 consists of 16 residues. V lost 4 bases, J lost 2 bases, and 17 bases lay in between. CDR1 and CDR2 (germline): SGHNT, YYREEE (reference sequence). The CDR3 here is CASSIDGGVNTDTQYF. In nucleotides, the CDR3 is TGTGCCAGCAGCATAGACGGAGGGGTAAACACAGATACGCAGTATTTT.

The J gene is TRBJ2-1, the V gene TRBV11-2, with 7 bases matching TRBD2. Germline trimming cut 3 bases from V and 1 base from J; bases unmatched to any gene: 3. CDR1 and CDR2 from the germline V gene are SGHAT and FQNNGV. The CDR3 totals 15 residues. CDR3 DNA: TGTGCCAGCAGCTTTTTGGGGGGGTCCTACAATGAGCAGTTCTTC. Translating it yields CASSFLGGSYNEQFF.

The chain links TRBV6-2 or TRBV6-3 to TRBJ1-1; D unclear. CDR3 size: 14 residues. Trimming pared 4 bases from V and 4 bases from J, leaving 13 bases between. Germline CDR1 reads MNHEY; CDR2 reads SVGEGT. CDR3 DNA sequence: TGTGCCAGCAGTTCGCGAGGGTCGGGCACTGAAGCTTTCTTT. Translation: CASSSRGSGTEAFF.

The chain employs TRBV6-5 and TRBJ1-3, with D perhaps matching TRBD1 (6 bases). The germline gives CDR1 MNHEY, CDR2 SVGAGI. V lost 7 bases, J lost 4 bases, and 17 bases lay in between. The length of the CDR3 is 15 residues. Here the CDR3 reads CASKIQGITGNTIYF. In DNA form, the CDR3 reads TGTGCCAGCAAGATACAGGGAATCACCGGAAACACCATATATTTT.

The chain employs TRBV27 and TRBJ2-7, with D maybe TRBD2 (6 bases). Germline CDR1 reads MNHEY; CDR2 reads SMNVEV (reference sequence). Between the trimmed V and J ends, which lost 5 bases and 3 bases, there was a span of 11 bases. The CDR3 is 13 residues long. The CDR3 protein is CASSPGTYYEQYF. In DNA, the CDR3 is TGTGCCAGCAGTCCGGGGACTTACTACGAGCAGTACTTC.

This chain uses TRBV7-2 with TRBJ1-2; a possible D gene is TRBD1 (5 bases). The germline gives CDR1 SGHTA, CDR2 FQGNSA. Between the trimmed V and J ends, which lost 1 base and 7 bases, there was a span of 13 bases. The CDR3 covers 14 residues. The CDR3 DNA follows: TGTGCCAGCAGCTTAGGACCAGGGAATGTTGGCTACACCTTC. Residues: CASSLGPGNVGYTF.

The genes are TRBV7-2 and TRBJ2-7, with 14 bases identical to TRBD2. This CDR3 contains 17 residues. After removal of 1 base from V and 5 bases from J, the junction contained 7 bases not matched to a gene. The germline V gene encodes CDR1 SGHTA and CDR2 FQGNSA. DNA of the CDR3: TGTGCCAGCAGCTTAGTGGGACTAGCGGGGGCCATCGACGAGCAGTACTTC. This gives the protein CASSLVGLAGAIDEQYF. The whole variable domain, remainder taken from reference TRBV7-2 and TRBJ2-7, is GAGVSQSPSNKVTEKGKDVELRCDPISGHTALYWYRQSLGQGLEFLIYFQGNSAPDKSGLPSDRFSAERTGGSVSTLTIQRTQQEDSAVYLCASSLVGLAGAIDEQYFGPGTRLTVT.

The chain carries TRBV11-2 and TRBJ1-1, with TRBD1 as a possible D gene (6 bases). Trimming shortened V by 7 bases and J by 6 bases, and 21 bases separated the two germline ends. The germline gives CDR1 SGHAT, CDR2 FQNNGV. The CDR3 is 15 residues long. CDR3 DNA: TGTGCCAGCACCTACGGGTCTACCGGGGGGCCTGAAGCTTTCTTT. The encoded protein is CASTYGSTGGPEAFF.

This chain connects TRBV18 to TRBJ1-2; possible D gene TRBD1, 6 bases. This CDR3 contains 14 residues. In germline, CDR1 is KGHSH, CDR2 LQKENI. The V and J ends lost 6 bases and 1 base respectively, with 12 bases between them. CDR3 nucleotides: TGTGCCAGCTCGGACAGTATAGATAACTATGGCTACACCTTC. It encodes CASSDSIDNYGYTF.

The CDR3 protein is CSASLAAYGYTF. The CDR3 DNA follows: TGCAGTGCTAGTTTAGCGGCCTATGGCTACACCTTC. The chain recombines TRBV20-1 with TRBJ1-2; D remains unclear. There are 12 residues in the CDR3. Germline assignment: CDR1 DFQATT and CDR2 SNEGSKA (reference sequence). Trimming cost V 3 bases and J 4 bases, with 9 bases left between them.

In this sample, this clone turned up once. This rearrangement joins TRBV5-1 to TRBJ2-5; TRBD2 matches 10 bases. Germline CDR1 reads SGHRS; CDR2 reads YFSETQ. V gave up 2 bases and J gave up 9 bases; unmatched junction bases: 16. The CDR3 extends over 17 amino acids. The CDR3 DNA reads TGCGCCAGCAGCTTAGCGGGGGGGCCGCTAATTAAGGGGTCCCAGTACTTC. Translated: CASSLAGGPLIKGSQYF.

J is TRBJ2-3 and V is TRBV15, with D possibly TRBD1 on 6 matching bases. This CDR3 is 16 amino acids long. V lost 1 base, J lost 4 bases, and 15 bases lay in between. Germline V gene sequence: CDR1 LNHNV, CDR2 YYDKDF (reference sequence). This CDR3 is CATSRGDTGMADTQYF. CDR3 nucleotide sequence: TGTGCCACCAGCAGAGGAGATACAGGGATGGCAGATACGCAGTATTTT.

CDR3 loop: CATSDPDLQETQYF. Here the CDR3 DNA reads TGTGCCACCAGTGACCCGGACTTGCAAGAGACCCAGTACTTC. The chain recombines TRBV24-1 with TRBJ2-5, with D perhaps matching TRBD2 (5 bases). Germline V gene lookup returns CDR1 KGHDR and CDR2 SFDVKD. Between the trimmed V and J ends, which lost 4 bases and 2 bases, there was a span of 10 bases. CDR3 length: 14 amino acids.

The chain has TRBV28 and TRBJ1-1, with TRBD1 matching 7 bases. CDR1 is MDHEN, CDR2 SYDVKM, per germline. The CDR3 sequence is 13 residues long. Germline trimming cut 11 bases from V and 1 base from J; bases unmatched to any gene: 7. The CDR3 DNA is TGTGCCGGTAGGACAGGACGGAACACTGAAGCTTTCTTT. Amino acid sequence: CAGRTGRNTEAFF. Full variable domain (outside the CDR3, taken from reference TRBV28 and TRBJ1-1): DVKVTQSSRYLVKRTGEKVFLECVQDMDHENMFWYRQDPGLGLRLIYFSYDVKMKEKGDIPEGYSVSREKKERFSLILESASTNQTSMYLCAGRTGRNTEAFFGQGTRLTVV.